These 30 T cell receptor beta chains originate from one sample sequenced in a study of identical twins. TCRdb reanalysed the 5' RACE reads using MiXCR and keeps one entry per CDR3 protein. The sample consists of around 1.7 million distinct CDR3 sequences, less than 40% of them appearing once. Sequenced material: cord blood. The receptors originated from a newborn girl in good health.

This rearrangement joins TRBV30 to TRBJ2-5, with no clear D. This CDR3 is 14 amino acids long. Germline lookup yields CDR1 GTSNPN and CDR2 SVGIG (reference sequence). V shed 0 bases and J shed 5 bases, with 13 bases lying between them. The CDR3 sequence is CAWSVRALRETQYF. The CDR3 bases are TGTGCCTGGAGTGTAAGAGCTCTCCGGGAGACCCAGTACTTC.

This chain joins TRBV20-1 and TRBJ2-7, with 9 bases fitting TRBD2. J gave up 1 base and V 6 bases, and 10 bases lay outside the gene matches. The CDR3 runs to 15 residues. Germline CDR1 reads DFQATT; CDR2 reads SNEGSKA (reference sequence). The chain's CDR3 is CSADTGTSRSYEQYF. CDR3 sequence (DNA): TGCAGTGCAGATACCGGGACTAGCAGGTCCTACGAGCAGTACTTC.

The J gene is TRBJ2-1, the V gene TRBV4-2; the D gene is possibly TRBD2 (6 bases). This CDR3 contains 12 residues. Germline V gene lookup returns CDR1 LGHNA and CDR2 YNFKEQ. V lost 1 base, J lost 15 bases, and 13 bases lay in between. In DNA, the CDR3 is TGTGCCAGCAGCCAAGGACTAGGGGAGTGGTTCTTC. This codes for CASSQGLGEWFF.

This sequence joins TRBV20-1 and TRBJ2-7, with TRBD2 matching 8 bases. The ends lost 3 bases at V and 0 bases at J; junction bases unmatched: 4. Germline lookup yields CDR1 DFQATT and CDR2 SNEGSKA (reference sequence). The CDR3 totals 14 residues. Here the CDR3 reads CSASKREFSYEQYF. For the CDR3, the DNA is TGCAGTGCTAGCAAGCGGGAGTTCTCCTACGAGCAGTACTTC.

This clonotype was found a few times. The chain uses TRBV27 and TRBJ2-1; 7 positions match TRBD2. CDR1 MNHEY and CDR2 SMNVEV come from the germline V gene (reference sequence). The CDR3 sequence is 15 residues long. With V trimmed by 5 bases and J by 10 bases, 14 bases remained unmatched. The CDR3 region is CASSRRTRGINEQFF. CDR3 DNA sequence: TGTGCCAGCAGTCGAAGGACTAGGGGAATCAACGAGCAGTTCTTC.

This chain links TRBV7-2 with TRBJ2-1; D unresolved. In germline, CDR1 is SGHTA, CDR2 FQGNSA. Deletions cut 4 bases from V and 10 bases from J, with 11 bases between. The CDR3 is 12 amino acids. CDR3 region: CASSSPSREQFF. DNA of the CDR3: TGTGCCAGCAGCTCCCCTTCCAGGGAGCAGTTCTTC.

V and J are TRBV3-1 and TRBJ2-7; D call uncertain. Germline CDR1 LGHDT, CDR2 YNNKEL (reference sequence). The CDR3 extends over 14 amino acids. V dropped 1 base and J dropped 2 bases, with 9 bases sitting between them. The CDR3 here is CASSQVDWAYEQYF. The CDR3 DNA is TGTGCCAGCAGCCAAGTCGATTGGGCCTACGAGCAGTACTTC.

In the case of this clonotype: Since a much larger clone is just one base distant, this may be a read error. J is TRBJ2-7 and V is TRBV7-9; D remains unclear. Trimming removed 2 bases at V and 7 bases at J, with 12 bases between. CDR3 length: 13 amino acids. From germline, CDR1 is SEHNR and CDR2 FQNEAQ (reference sequence). CDR3 nucleotides: TGTGCCAGCAGCTTATTTGGCGAGAGTGAGCAGTACTTC. Amino acid sequence: CASSLFGESEQYF.

The gene calls are TRBV6-6 and TRBJ1-5; 8 positions agree with TRBD1. This CDR3 has 14 amino acids. Germline trimming cut 4 bases from V and 5 bases from J; bases unmatched to any gene: 4. The germline V gene has CDR1 MNHNY and CDR2 SVGAGI (reference sequence). The CDR3 region has the DNA TGTGCCAGCAGTTGGGGACAGGCGTATCAGCCCCAGCATTTT. Amino acid sequence: CASSWGQAYQPQHF.

In this sample, this clonotype turned up a few times. The J gene is TRBJ2-3, the V gene TRBV20-1, with TRBD2 matching 9 bases. V shed 5 bases, J shed 4 bases, and the junction held 7 bases outside the gene matches. Germline V gene data show CDR1 as DFQATT and CDR2 as SNEGSKA (reference sequence). The CDR3 has 14 residues. The CDR3 loop reads CSASPGLAPDTQYF. The CDR3 nucleotides read TGCAGTGCTTCACCGGGACTAGCCCCAGATACGCAGTATTTT.

The chain uses TRBV5-1 and TRBJ2-5; 9 bases are shared with TRBD1. The J call may be in error: the DNA end matches TRBJ2-7 better. The V gene's germline CDR1 is SGHRS and CDR2 YFSETQ. The CDR3 contains 16 residues. CDR3 loop: CASSLTTGGGYYEQYF. Here the CDR3 DNA reads TGCGCCAGCAGCTTGACCACAGGGGGCGGCTACTACGAGCAGTACTTC.

The chain joins TRBV9 to TRBJ2-5; D tentatively fits TRBD1 or TRBD2 (5 bases each). CDR3 length equals 14 residues. Trimming took off 3 bases at V and 5 bases at J, with 14 bases between the two ends. Germline CDR1 and CDR2: SGDLS and YYNGEE. In nucleotides, the CDR3 is TGTGCCAGCAGCGGACTTGGGACCCCGGAGACCCAGTACTTC. It encodes CASSGLGTPETQYF.

V and J are TRBV20-1 and TRBJ2-5; TRBD1 might be the D (6 bases). V shed 5 bases and J shed 6 bases, with 13 bases lying between them. Germline V lookup: CDR1 DFQATT, CDR2 SNEGSKA (reference sequence). The CDR3 loop spans 12 amino acids. The DNA for the CDR3 is TGCAGTGCTTACAGGGCTGGGAAGACCCAGTACTTC. It specifies CSAYRAGKTQYF.

This clonotype was counted only a few times. The chain couples TRBV20-1 to TRBJ1-5; 8 bases fit TRBD1. The CDR3 consists of 15 residues. V lost 4 bases and J lost 1; bases outside the gene matches: 6. CDR1 and CDR2 (germline): DFQATT, SNEGSKA (reference sequence). DNA for the CDR3: TGCAGTGCTATAAGTACAGGGGGGAGCAATCAGCCCCAGCATTTT. It yields the protein CSAISTGGSNQPQHF.

This chain joins TRBV7-8 and TRBJ2-5, with D possibly being TRBD1 or TRBD2 (5 bases each). Germline CDR1 and CDR2: SGHVS and FQNEAQ. This CDR3 has 15 residues. The V end lost 5 bases, the J end lost 4 bases, and 17 bases lay between the germline ends. This chain's CDR3 is CASSTSRGPGETQYF. The CDR3 DNA reads TGTGCCAGCAGCACCAGTCGGGGCCCCGGAGAGACCCAGTACTTC.

This sequence joins TRBV2 and TRBJ1-1, with D perhaps TRBD1 (5 bases). Germline lookup yields CDR1 SNHLY and CDR2 FYNNEI. V was pared by 5 bases and J by 6 bases, with 16 bases between. The CDR3 length is 14 residues. The DNA for the CDR3 is TGTGCCAGCAGTCTGGACGGACAATCCGCTGAAGCTTTCTTT. This encodes CASSLDGQSAEAFF.

The CDR3 reads CASRNRGRGLGAFF. CDR3 DNA: TGTGCCAGCAGAAACCGGGGCAGGGGACTTGGGGCTTTCTTT. The chain joins TRBV3-1 to TRBJ1-1, with D possibly matching TRBD1 (6 bases). V was clipped by 6 bases and J by 11 bases, with 22 bases between them. The CDR3 totals 14 residues. Per germline, CDR1 LGHDT and CDR2 YNNKEL (reference sequence).

The V call is TRBV20-1, the J call TRBJ1-2; D unresolved. V lost 2 bases to trimming and J lost 4 bases, with 17 bases between them. In germline, CDR1 is DFQATT, CDR2 SNEGSKA (reference sequence). This CDR3 has 15 residues. This CDR3 is CSARMPTLASYGYTF. The CDR3 bases are TGCAGTGCTAGAATGCCTACTCTCGCCTCCTATGGCTACACCTTC.

V is TRBV5-6 and J is TRBJ2-1, with D possibly being TRBD1 (6 bases). CDR1 is SGHDT, CDR2 YYEEEE, per germline. The CDR3 extends over 20 amino acids. The V and J ends lost 2 bases and 8 bases respectively, with 32 bases between them. The CDR3 region is CASSFFSGWGLSGGLYEQFF. The CDR3 DNA is TGTGCCAGCAGCTTCTTCTCTGGTTGGGGCCTCTCTGGGGGCCTGTATGAGCAGTTCTTC.

This clonotype has more than one count but fewer than ten. The rearrangement uses TRBV18 and TRBJ2-3; D uncertain. In germline, CDR1 is KGHSH, CDR2 LQKENI. The ends were cut back, 1 base at V and 0 bases at J, with 17 bases in the middle. The CDR3 is 18 amino acids. The CDR3 here is CASSPRVSAAPSTDTQYF. The CDR3 coding sequence is TGTGCCAGCTCACCACGAGTGTCGGCCGCCCCTAGCACAGATACGCAGTATTTT. Supplemented by reference TRBV18 and TRBJ2-3, the full variable domain reads NAGVMQNPRHLVRRRGQEARLRCSPMKGHSHVYWYRQLPEEGLKFMVYLQKENIIDESGMPKERFSAEFPKEGPSILRIQQVVRGDSAAYFCASSPRVSAAPSTDTQYFGPGTRLTVL.

This chain links TRBV9 with TRBJ1-1; D uncertain. This CDR3 is built from 12 residues. Trimming shortened V by 0 bases and J by 10 bases, and 10 bases separated the two germline ends. The V gene's germline CDR1 is SGDLS and CDR2 YYNGEE. As DNA, the CDR3 is TGTGCCAGCAGCGTAGTGGGGTCTGTAGCTTTCTTT. Residues: CASSVVGSVAFF.

A single count supports this clonotype. J is TRBJ2-1 and V is TRBV4-2; perhaps TRBD2 as D (7 bases). The J call is in doubt because the DNA end fits TRBJ2-7 better. This CDR3 region has 16 residues. The germline gives CDR1 LGHNA, CDR2 YNFKEQ. This CDR3 reads CASRHGGGSGYNEQYF. CDR3 in DNA: TGTGCCAGCAGACATGGGGGCGGGAGTGGGTACAATGAGCAGTACTTC.

V and J are TRBV12-3 or TRBV12-4 and TRBJ1-5; D is undetermined. V was trimmed by 0 bases and J by 2 bases, leaving 11 bases between them. CDR3 length: 16 residues. CDR3: CASSLASGPGNQPQHF. The CDR3 DNA follows: TGTGCCAGCAGTTTAGCCTCTGGTCCCGGCAATCAGCCCCAGCATTTT.

V usage is TRBV21-1 and J usage is TRBJ2-7; TRBD1 is taken as the D call from the table, unchecked against the DNA. TRBV21-1 is annotated as a pseudogene. CDR3 length equals 19 residues. CDR3 sequence: CASSKVENRAPYDPNEQYF. In DNA, the CDR3 is TGTGCCAGCAGCAAAGTTGAAAACAGGGCGCCCTACGATCCTAACGAGCAGTACTTC.

This chain uses TRBV20-1 with TRBJ2-7; 10 bases match TRBD2. CDR3 length equals 18 residues. V dropped 0 bases and J dropped 3; count of bases not matched to a gene: 14. The V gene's germline CDR1 is DFQATT and CDR2 SNEGSKA (reference sequence). Here the CDR3 reads CSARDSTASGSIFYEQYF. In DNA form, the CDR3 reads TGCAGTGCTAGAGATAGCACGGCTAGCGGGAGCATCTTCTACGAGCAGTACTTC.

The chain links TRBV10-3 to TRBJ2-1, with D perhaps matching TRBD1 or TRBD2 (6 bases each). The last part of the DNA fits TRBJ2-7 better; the J call may be wrong. CDR3 length equals 14 residues. The germline V gene encodes CDR1 ENHRY and CDR2 SYGVKD. In DNA, the CDR3 is TGTGCCATCAGTGGGAGGGACAAATACAATGAGCAGTACTTC. It specifies CAISGRDKYNEQYF.

This clonotype occurred a few times. The chain uses TRBV19 and TRBJ2-4; D gene unclear. Judging by the DNA end, TRBJ2-5 fits better; the J call may be wrong. This CDR3 contains 14 residues. Germline CDR1 and CDR2: LNHDA and SQIVND (reference sequence). The CDR3 reads CASSISASGETQYF. DNA for the CDR3: TGTGCCAGTAGTATCAGCGCTTCCGGGGAGACCCAGTACTTC.

The chain employs TRBV2 and TRBJ2-7; tentatively, D is TRBD1 (8 bases). The CDR3 has 13 amino acids. Trimming removed 8 bases at V and 5 bases at J, with 16 bases between. CDR1 SNHLY and CDR2 FYNNEI come from the germline V gene. CDR3 DNA: TGTGCCAGCTTACAGGGGGGGGAAGACGAGCAGTACTTC. This encodes CASLQGGEDEQYF.

This clonotype was seen only once. The rearrangement joins TRBV3-1 to TRBJ2-2, with TRBD1 matching over 12 bases. The ends lost 0 bases at V and 7 bases at J; junction bases unmatched: 6. Germline V CDR1 and CDR2: LGHDT, YNNKEL (reference sequence). The CDR3 extends over 17 amino acids. DNA for the CDR3: TGTGCCAGCAGCCAAGATCAGGGGACAGGGGGCTTCGGGGAGCTGTTTTTT. Its protein product is CASSQDQGTGGFGELFF.

This clonotype appeared a single time. CDR3 amino acids: CSANRDRDEHYF. CDR3 sequence (DNA): TGCAGTGCTAACCGGGACAGGGACGAGCACTACTTC. The V gene is TRBV20-1, the J gene TRBJ2-5; the match to TRBD1 covers 9 bases. The CDR3 runs to 12 residues. Trimming cost V 4 bases and J 14 bases; bases outside gene matches: 11. Germline values: CDR1 DFQATT, CDR2 SNEGSKA (reference sequence).